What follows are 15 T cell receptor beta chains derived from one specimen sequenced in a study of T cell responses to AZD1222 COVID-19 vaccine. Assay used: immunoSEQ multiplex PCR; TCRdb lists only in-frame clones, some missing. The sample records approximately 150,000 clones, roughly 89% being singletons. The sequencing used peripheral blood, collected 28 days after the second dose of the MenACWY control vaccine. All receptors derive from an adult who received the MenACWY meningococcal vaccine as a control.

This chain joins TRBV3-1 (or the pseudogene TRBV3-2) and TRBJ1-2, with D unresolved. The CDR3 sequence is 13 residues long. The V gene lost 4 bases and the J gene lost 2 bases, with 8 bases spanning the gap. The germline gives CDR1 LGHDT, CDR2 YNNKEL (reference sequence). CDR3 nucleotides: TGTGCCAGCAGCCGTTGGGAGAACTATGGCTACACCTTC. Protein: CASSRWENYGYTF.

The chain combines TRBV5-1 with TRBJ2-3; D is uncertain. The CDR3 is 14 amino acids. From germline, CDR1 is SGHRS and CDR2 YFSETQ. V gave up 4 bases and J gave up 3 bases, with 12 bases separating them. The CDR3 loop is CASSHGKLTDTQYF. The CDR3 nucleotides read TGCGCCAGCAGCCACGGAAAACTGACAGATACGCAGTATTTT.

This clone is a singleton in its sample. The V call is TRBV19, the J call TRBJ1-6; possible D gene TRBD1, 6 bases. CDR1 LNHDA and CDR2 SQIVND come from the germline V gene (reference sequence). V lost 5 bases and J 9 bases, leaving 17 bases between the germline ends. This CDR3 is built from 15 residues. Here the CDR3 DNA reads TGTGCCAGTAGTCCCCAGGGGACTATGGGTTCACCCCTCCACTTT. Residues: CASSPQGTMGSPLHF.

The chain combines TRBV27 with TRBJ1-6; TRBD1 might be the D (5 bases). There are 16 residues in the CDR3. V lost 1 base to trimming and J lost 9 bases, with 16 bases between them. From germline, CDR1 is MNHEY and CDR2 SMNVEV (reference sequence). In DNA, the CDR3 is TGTGCCAGCAGTTTATTGGGGCAGGGAGGAGGTTCACCCCTCCACTTT. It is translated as CASSLLGQGGGSPLHF.

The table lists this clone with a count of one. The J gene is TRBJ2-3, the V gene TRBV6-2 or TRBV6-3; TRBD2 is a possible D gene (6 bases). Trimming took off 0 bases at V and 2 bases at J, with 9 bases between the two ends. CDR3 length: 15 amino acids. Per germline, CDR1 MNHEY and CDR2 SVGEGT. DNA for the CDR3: TGTGCCAGCAGTTACTCTTCGGGGGACACAGATACGCAGTATTTT. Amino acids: CASSYSSGDTDTQYF.

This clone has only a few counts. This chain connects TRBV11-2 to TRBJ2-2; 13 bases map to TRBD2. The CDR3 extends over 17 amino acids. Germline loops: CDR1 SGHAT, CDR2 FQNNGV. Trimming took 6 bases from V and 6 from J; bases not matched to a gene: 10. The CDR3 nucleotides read TGTGCCAGCAGTTATGGACTAGCGGGAGTGTTGGCCGGGGAGCTGTTTTTT. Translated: CASSYGLAGVLAGELFF.

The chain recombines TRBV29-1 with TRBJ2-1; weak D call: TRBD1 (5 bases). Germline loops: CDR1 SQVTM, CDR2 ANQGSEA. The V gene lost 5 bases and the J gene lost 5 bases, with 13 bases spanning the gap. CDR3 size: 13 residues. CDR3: CSVRVRVDNEQFF. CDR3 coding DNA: TGCAGCGTTCGGGTCAGGGTGGACAATGAGCAGTTCTTC.

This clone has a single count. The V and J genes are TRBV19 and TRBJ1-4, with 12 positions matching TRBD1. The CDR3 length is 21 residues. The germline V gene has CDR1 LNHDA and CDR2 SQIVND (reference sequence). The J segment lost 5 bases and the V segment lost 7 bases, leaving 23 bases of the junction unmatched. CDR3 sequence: CASNGEGQGATRDVENEKLFF. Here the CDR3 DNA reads TGTGCCAGTAATGGGGAGGGACAGGGGGCGACCCGCGATGTAGAGAATGAAAAACTGTTTTTT.

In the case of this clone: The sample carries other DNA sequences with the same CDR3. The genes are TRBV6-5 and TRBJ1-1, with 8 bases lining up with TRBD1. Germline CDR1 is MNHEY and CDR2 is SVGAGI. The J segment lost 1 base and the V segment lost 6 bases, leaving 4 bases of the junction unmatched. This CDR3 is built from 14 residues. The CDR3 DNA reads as TGTGCCAGCAGGACCGGGACAGGGAACACTGAAGCTTTCTTT. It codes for CASRTGTGNTEAFF.

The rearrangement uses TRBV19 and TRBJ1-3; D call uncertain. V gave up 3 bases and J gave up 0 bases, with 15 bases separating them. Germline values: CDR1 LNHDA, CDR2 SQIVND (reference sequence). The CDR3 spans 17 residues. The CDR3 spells CASSIPEGWFSGNTIYF. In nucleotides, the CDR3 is TGTGCCAGTAGTATCCCCGAGGGATGGTTCTCTGGAAACACCATATATTTT.

Here the CDR3 reads CASSQDGSPSADTQYF. CDR3 DNA sequence: TGCGCCAGCAGCCAAGATGGTTCGCCTAGCGCAGATACGCAGTATTTT. V gene TRBV4-3 combines with J gene TRBJ2-3; tentatively, D is TRBD2 (6 bases). V was pared by 0 bases and J by 4 bases, with 14 bases between. The CDR3 runs to 16 residues. The V gene's germline CDR1 is LGHNA and CDR2 YSLEER.

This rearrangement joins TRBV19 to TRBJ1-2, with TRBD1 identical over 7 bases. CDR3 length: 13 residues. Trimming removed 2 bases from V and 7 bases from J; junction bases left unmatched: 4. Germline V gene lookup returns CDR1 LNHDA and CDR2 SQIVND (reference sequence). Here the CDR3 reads CASSIRQGRGYTF. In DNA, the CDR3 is TGTGCCAGTAGTATACGACAGGGACGTGGCTACACCTTC.

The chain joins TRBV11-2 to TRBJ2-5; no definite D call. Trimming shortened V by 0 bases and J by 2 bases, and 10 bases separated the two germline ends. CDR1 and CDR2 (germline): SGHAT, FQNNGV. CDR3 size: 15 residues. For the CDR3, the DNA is TGTGCCAGCAGCTTAGATTGGGGTAGTCAAGAGACCCAGTACTTC. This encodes CASSLDWGSQETQYF.

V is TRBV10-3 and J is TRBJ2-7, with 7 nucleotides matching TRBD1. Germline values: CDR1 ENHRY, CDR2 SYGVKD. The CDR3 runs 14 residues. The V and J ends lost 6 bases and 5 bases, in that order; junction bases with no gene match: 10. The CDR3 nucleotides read TGTGCCATCAGGGGACAGACTGACTGGGACGAGCAGTACTTC. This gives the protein CAIRGQTDWDEQYF.

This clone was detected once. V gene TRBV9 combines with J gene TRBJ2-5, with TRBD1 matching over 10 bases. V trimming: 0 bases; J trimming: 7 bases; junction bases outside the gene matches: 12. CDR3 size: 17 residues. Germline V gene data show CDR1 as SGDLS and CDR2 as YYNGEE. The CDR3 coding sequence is TGTGCCAGCAGCGTAGGACAGGGGGCGCTTGGGTTTGTGACCCAGTACTTC. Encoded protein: CASSVGQGALGFVTQYF.